This record looks at one T cell receptor (beta chain) sequence and its context. This sample was taken from a study of cytomegalovirus exposure and HLA in healthy donors. V lost 6 bases to trimming and J lost 0 bases; unmatched junction nucleotides: 4. The CDR3 spans 15 residues. Germline V gene data show CDR1 as MDHEN and CDR2 as SYDVKM. PCR primers comprised 60 Vbeta and 13 Jbeta primers. The protocol was immunoSEQ multiplex PCR, while the TCRdb copy is restricted to in-frame clones and leaves out a portion. The repertoire holds 95,000 to 150,000 clones, 65% to 75% seen once, with more than 3.5% in the top ten.

The receptor's source is a man aged 40-49 years in good health and CMV-seropositive. Sequencing used PBMCs. The chain has TRBV28 and TRBJ2-2; the match to TRBD1 covers 7 bases. Written as DNA, the CDR3 is TGTGCCAGCAGCGGACAGGCTCCGAACACCGGGGAGCTGTTTTTT. Translated, it gives CASSGQAPNTGELFF.